This T cell receptor (beta chain) was identified during a study of CD8+CD57+ T cells in acquired aplastic anemia. The CDR3 runs to 12 residues. The germline gives CDR1 LNHDA, CDR2 SQIVND (reference sequence). The ends were cut back, 7 bases at V and 8 bases at J, with 14 bases in the middle. Both TCR beta VDJ combination and CDR3 sequence profiling were carried out. Genomic DNA was the template for this profiling. Each CDR3 protein is one row after TCRdb ran MiXCR on the reads. Of 110,000 or so distinct CDR3 sequences in the sample, 45% to 60% were seen once. Patients chosen for sequencing had shown CD8+CD57+ cell expansion by flow cytometry.

The clonotype originates from a human donor with aplastic anemia. The chain joins TRBV19 to TRBJ1-1; D is unclear. Sequencing input: sorted CD4+, CD8+, or CD8+CD57+ T cells (not recorded which) from PBMCs. The CDR3 DNA sequence: TGTGCCAGTACGTCCTGGCAAGGCGAAGCTTTCTTT. This encodes CASTSWQGEAFF.